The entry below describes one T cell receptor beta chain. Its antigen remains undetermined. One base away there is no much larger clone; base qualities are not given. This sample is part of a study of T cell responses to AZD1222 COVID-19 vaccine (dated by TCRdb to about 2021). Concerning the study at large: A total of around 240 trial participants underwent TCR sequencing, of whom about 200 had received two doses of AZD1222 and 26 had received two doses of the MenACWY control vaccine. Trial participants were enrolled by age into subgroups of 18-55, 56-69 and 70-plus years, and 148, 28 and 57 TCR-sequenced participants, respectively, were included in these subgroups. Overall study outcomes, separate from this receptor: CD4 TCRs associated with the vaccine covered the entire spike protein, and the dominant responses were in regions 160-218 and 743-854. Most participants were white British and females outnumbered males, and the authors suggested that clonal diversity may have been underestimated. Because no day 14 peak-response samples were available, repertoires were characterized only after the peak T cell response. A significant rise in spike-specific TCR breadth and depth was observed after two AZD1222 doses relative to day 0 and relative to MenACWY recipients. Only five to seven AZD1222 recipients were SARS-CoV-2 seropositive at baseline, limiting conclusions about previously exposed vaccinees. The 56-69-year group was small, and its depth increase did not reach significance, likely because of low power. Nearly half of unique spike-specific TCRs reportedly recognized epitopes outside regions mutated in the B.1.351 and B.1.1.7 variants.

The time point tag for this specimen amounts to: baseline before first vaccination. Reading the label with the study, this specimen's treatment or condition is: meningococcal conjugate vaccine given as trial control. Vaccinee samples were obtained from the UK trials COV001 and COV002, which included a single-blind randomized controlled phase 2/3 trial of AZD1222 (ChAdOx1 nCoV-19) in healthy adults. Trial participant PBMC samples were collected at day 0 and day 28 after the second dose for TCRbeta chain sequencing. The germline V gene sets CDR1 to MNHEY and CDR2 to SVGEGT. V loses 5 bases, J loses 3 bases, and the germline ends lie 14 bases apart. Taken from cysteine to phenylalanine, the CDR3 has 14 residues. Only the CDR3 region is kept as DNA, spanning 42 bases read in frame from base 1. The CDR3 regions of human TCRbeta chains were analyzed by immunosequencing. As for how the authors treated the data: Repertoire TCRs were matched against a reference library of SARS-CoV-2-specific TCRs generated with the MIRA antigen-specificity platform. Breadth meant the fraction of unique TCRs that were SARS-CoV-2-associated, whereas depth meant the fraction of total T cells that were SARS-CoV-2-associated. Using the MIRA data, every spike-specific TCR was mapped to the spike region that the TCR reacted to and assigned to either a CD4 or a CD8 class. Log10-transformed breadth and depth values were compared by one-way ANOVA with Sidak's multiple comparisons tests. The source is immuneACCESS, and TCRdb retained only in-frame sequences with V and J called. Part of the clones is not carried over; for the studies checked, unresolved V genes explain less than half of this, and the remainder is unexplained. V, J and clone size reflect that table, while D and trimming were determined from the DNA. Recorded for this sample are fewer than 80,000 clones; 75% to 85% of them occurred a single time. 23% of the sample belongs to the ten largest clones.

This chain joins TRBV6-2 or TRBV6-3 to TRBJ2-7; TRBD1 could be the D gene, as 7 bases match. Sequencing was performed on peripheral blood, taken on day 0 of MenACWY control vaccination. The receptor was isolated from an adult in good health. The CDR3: CASSAGQRYYEQYF. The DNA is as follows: TGTGCCAGCAGTGCGGGACAGCGATACTACGAGCAGTACTTC.